The rows below give T cell receptor beta chains drawn from one sample of a study of T cells after yellow fever vaccination. TCRdb fed the 5' RACE reads into MiXCR, producing one record per CDR3 protein. The sample has 110,000 or so distinct CDR3 sequences; about 6.8% are singletons. The sequenced sample was CD4+ T cells sorted from PBMCs, obtained more than 35 days after the first yellow fever vaccination. All receptors come from a young man who received the YFV17D yellow fever vaccine. The CDR3 runs from the conserved cysteine through the conserved F or W. Each record gives: J gene, V gene, clone size, D gene, CDR3 protein, CDR3 DNA. A D gene is named only where the DNA matches it firmly. A row's size may be missing; if present it is once, few, many or a size class.

J: TRBJ2-6; V: TRBV7-3; size: few; D: NA; CDR3: CASSPTGTNSGANVLTF; DNA: TGTGCCAGCAGTCCCACAGGCACCAACTCTGGGGCCAACGTCCTGACTTTC
J: TRBJ2-2; V: TRBV9; size: NA; D: NA; CDR3: CASSVGWSNTGELFF; DNA: TGTGCCAGCAGCGTAGGATGGAGTAACACCGGGGAGCTGTTTTTT
J: TRBJ2-7; V: TRBV23-1; size: few; D: NA; CDR3: CASSQPRSSSDEQYF; DNA: TGCGCCAGCAGTCAACCCCGCTCCTCATCGGATGAGCAGTACTTC
J: TRBJ2-1; V: TRBV7-2; size: many; D: TRBD2; CDR3: CASSPGGASFNEQFF; DNA: TGTGCCAGCAGCCCCGGGGGGGCCAGTTTCAATGAGCAGTTCTTC
J: TRBJ2-1; V: TRBV7-9; size: many; D: NA; CDR3: CASSLGVSSYNEQFF; DNA: TGTGCCAGCAGCTTAGGGGTTAGCTCCTACAATGAGCAGTTCTTC
J: TRBJ1-1; V: TRBV20-1; size: many; D: TRBD1; CDR3: CSAKTGVWDTEAFF; DNA: TGCAGTGCTAAAACAGGGGTCTGGGACACTGAAGCTTTCTTT
J: TRBJ1-5; V: TRBV4-3; size: few; D: NA; CDR3: CASSQEPATFSNQPQHF; DNA: TGCGCCAGCAGCCAAGAACCGGCGACTTTCAGCAATCAGCCCCAGCATTTT
J: TRBJ2-5; V: TRBV20-1; size: many; D: NA; CDR3: CSAPWGETQYF; DNA: TGCAGTGCCCCGTGGGGAGAGACCCAGTACTTC
J: TRBJ1-1; V: TRBV4-3; size: many; D: TRBD1; CDR3: CASSHEQGTEAFF; DNA: TGCGCCAGCAGCCATGAACAGGGGACTGAAGCTTTCTTT
J: TRBJ2-2; V: TRBV7-2; size: NA; D: NA; CDR3: CASSSRNTNTGELFF; DNA: TGTGCCAGCAGCTCGAGGAATACGAACACCGGGGAGCTGTTTTTT
J: TRBJ1-3; V: TRBV27; size: many; D: NA; CDR3: CASSKSSGNTIYF; DNA: TGTGCCAGCAGCAAAAGTTCTGGAAACACCATATATTTT
J: TRBJ2-1; V: TRBV29-1; size: many; D: TRBD2; CDR3: CSAGRVGGGQRLF; DNA: TGCAGCGCCGGACGGGTCGGGGGGGGCCAGCGGCTCTTC
J: TRBJ1-6; V: TRBV4-1; size: many; D: NA; CDR3: CASSSGPDSPLHF; DNA: TGCGCCAGCAGCAGCGGTCCAGACTCACCCCTCCACTTT
J: TRBJ1-2; V: TRBV20-1; size: many; D: NA; CDR3: CSAFKQGGYGYTF; DNA: TGCAGTGCTTTTAAACAGGGAGGCTATGGCTACACCTTC
J: TRBJ2-5; V: TRBV3-1; size: many; D: NA; CDR3: CASSGGLVETQYF; DNA: TGTGCCAGCAGCGGGGGTCTGGTGGAGACCCAGTACTTC
J: TRBJ1-2; V: TRBV7-2; size: few; D: TRBD1; CDR3: CASSLEAGGGYGYTF; DNA: TGTGCCAGCAGCTTAGAGGCAGGGGGAGGCTATGGCTACACCTTC
J: TRBJ2-5; V: TRBV5-1; size: many; D: TRBD1; CDR3: CASSQNRGAQETQYF; DNA: TGCGCCAGCAGCCAGAACAGGGGCGCCCAAGAGACCCAGTACTTC
J: TRBJ2-7; V: TRBV4-1; size: many; D: TRBD2; CDR3: CASSHGLAGTDYEQYF; DNA: TGCGCCAGCAGCCATGGGTTAGCGGGTACCGACTACGAGCAGTACTTC
J: TRBJ2-7; V: TRBV20-1; size: many; D: TRBD2; CDR3: CSARQAGGPPTEQYF; DNA: TGCAGTGCTAGACAAGCGGGGGGGCCGCCCACTGAGCAGTACTTC
J: TRBJ2-2; V: TRBV12-3/TRBV12-4; size: many; D: NA; CDR3: CASSSGWGAENTGELFF; DNA: TGTGCCAGCAGTTCGGGGTGGGGGGCTGAGAACACCGGGGAGCTGTTTTTT
J: TRBJ1-2; V: TRBV5-4; size: many; D: TRBD1; CDR3: CASSRDSDYGYTF; DNA: TGTGCCAGCAGTCGGGACAGCGACTATGGCTACACCTTC
J: TRBJ2-7; V: TRBV4-3; size: many; D: TRBD1; CDR3: CASSQGYRGIEEQYF; DNA: TGCGCCAGCAGCCAAGGGTACAGGGGAATTGAAGAGCAGTACTTC
J: TRBJ2-1; V: TRBV5-1; size: many; D: NA; CDR3: CASRLDTRSSYNEQFF; DNA: TGCGCCAGCAGACTCGACACACGGAGCTCCTACAATGAGCAGTTCTTC
J: TRBJ1-6; V: TRBV5-4; size: many; D: NA; CDR3: CASSLFGARNNSPLHF; DNA: TGTGCCAGCAGCTTATTTGGGGCCCGGAATAATTCACCCCTCCACTTT
J: TRBJ2-2; V: TRBV12-3/TRBV12-4; size: many; D: TRBD1; CDR3: CASSPTGGLTTGELFF; DNA: TGTGCCAGCAGTCCGACAGGGGGACTTACGACCGGGGAGCTGTTTTTT
J: TRBJ2-3; V: TRBV11-3; size: many; D: NA; CDR3: CASSLGSEGLSTDTQYF; DNA: TGTGCCAGCAGCTTAGGCTCGGAGGGTCTTAGCACAGATACGCAGTATTTT